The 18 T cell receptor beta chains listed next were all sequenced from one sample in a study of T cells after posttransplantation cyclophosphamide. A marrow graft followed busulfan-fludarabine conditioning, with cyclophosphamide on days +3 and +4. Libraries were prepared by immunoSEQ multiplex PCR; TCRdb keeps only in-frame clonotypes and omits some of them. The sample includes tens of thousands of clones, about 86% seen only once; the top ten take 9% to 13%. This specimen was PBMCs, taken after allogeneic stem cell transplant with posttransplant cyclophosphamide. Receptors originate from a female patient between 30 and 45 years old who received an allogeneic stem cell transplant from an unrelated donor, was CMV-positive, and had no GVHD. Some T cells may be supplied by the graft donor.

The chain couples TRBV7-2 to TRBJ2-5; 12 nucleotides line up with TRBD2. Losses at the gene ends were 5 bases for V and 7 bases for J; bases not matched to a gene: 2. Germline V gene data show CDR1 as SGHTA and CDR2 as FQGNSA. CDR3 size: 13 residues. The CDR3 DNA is TGTGCCAGCAGCCCACTAGCGGGGGGGACCCAGTACTTC. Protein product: CASSPLAGGTQYF.

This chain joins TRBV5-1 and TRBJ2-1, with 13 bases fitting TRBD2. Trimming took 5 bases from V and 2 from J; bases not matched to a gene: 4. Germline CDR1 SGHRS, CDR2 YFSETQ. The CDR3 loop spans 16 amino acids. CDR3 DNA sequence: TGCGCCAGCAGTTTTGGACTAGCGGGGGCCTACAATGAGCAGTTCTTC. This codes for CASSFGLAGAYNEQFF.

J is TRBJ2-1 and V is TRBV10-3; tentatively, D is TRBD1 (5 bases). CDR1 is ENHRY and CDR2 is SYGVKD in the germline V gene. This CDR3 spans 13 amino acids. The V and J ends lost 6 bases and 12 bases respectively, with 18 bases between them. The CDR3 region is CAIRAGDVGLQFF. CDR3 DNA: TGTGCCATCAGAGCTGGAGATGTGGGGCTGCAGTTCTTC.

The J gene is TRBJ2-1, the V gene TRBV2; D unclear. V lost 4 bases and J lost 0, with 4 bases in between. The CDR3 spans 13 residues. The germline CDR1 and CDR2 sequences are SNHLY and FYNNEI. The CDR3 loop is CASSVNSYNEQFF. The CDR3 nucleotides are TGTGCCAGCAGTGTAAACTCCTACAATGAGCAGTTCTTC.

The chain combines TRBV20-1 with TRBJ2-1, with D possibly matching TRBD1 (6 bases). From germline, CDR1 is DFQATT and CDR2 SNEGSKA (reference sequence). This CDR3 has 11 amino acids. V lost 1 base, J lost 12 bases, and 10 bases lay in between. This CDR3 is CSARGIGGQFF. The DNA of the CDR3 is TGCAGTGCTAGAGGAATAGGGGGGCAGTTCTTC.

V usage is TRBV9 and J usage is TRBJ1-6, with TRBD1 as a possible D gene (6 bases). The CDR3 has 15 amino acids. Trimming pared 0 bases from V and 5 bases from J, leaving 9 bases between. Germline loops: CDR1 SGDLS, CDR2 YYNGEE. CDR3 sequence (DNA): TGTGCCAGCAGCGTAGAGGGGGTCAATAATTCACCCCTCCACTTT. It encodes CASSVEGVNNSPLHF.

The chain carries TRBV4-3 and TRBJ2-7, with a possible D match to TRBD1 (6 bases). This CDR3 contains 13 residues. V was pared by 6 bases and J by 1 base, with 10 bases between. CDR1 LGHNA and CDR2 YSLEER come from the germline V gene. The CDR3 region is CASSPGQSYEQYF. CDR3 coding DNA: TGCGCCAGCAGTCCAGGACAGTCCTACGAGCAGTACTTC.

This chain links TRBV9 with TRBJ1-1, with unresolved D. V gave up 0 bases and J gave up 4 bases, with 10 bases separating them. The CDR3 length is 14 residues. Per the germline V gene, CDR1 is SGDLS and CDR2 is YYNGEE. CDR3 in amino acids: CASSVVPEGTEAFF. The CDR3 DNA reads TGTGCCAGCAGCGTAGTTCCCGAGGGCACTGAAGCTTTCTTT.

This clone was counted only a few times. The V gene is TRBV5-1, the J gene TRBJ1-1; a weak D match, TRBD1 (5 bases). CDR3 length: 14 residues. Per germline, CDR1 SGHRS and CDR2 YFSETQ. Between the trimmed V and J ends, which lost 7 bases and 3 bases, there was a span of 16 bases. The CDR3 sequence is CASASKQEYTEAFF. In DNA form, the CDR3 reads TGCGCCAGCGCCTCCAAACAGGAATACACTGAAGCTTTCTTT.

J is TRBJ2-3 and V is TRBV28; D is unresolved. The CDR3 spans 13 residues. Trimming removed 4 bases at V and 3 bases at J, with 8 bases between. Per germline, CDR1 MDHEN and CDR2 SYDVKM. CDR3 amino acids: CASSSQVTDTQYF. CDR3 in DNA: TGTGCCAGCAGTTCTCAGGTTACAGATACGCAGTATTTT. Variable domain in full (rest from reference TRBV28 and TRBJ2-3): DVKVTQSSRYLVKRTGEKVFLECVQDMDHENMFWYRQDPGLGLRLIYFSYDVKMKEKGDIPEGYSVSREKKERFSLILESASTNQTSMYLCASSSQVTDTQYFGPGTRLTVL.

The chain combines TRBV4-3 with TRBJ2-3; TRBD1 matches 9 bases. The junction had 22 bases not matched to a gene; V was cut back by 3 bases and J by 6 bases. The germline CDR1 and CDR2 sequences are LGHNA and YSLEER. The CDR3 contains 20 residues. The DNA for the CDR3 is TGCGCCAGCAGCCAGCCTCCCATTACAGGGGGCGCCGGCATTACTGATACGCAGTATTTT. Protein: CASSQPPITGGAGITDTQYF.

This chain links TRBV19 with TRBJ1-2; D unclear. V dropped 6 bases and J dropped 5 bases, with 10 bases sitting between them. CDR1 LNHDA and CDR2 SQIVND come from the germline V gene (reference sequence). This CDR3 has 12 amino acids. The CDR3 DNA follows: TGTGCCAGTAGACGGGAAGTTTATGGCTACACCTTC. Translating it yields CASRREVYGYTF.

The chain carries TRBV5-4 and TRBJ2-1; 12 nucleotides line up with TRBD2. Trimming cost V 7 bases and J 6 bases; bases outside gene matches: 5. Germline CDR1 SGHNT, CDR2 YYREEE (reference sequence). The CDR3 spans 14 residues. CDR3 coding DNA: TGTGCCAGCGCACTAGCGGGGGGTCCCAATGAGCAGTTCTTC. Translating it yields CASALAGGPNEQFF.

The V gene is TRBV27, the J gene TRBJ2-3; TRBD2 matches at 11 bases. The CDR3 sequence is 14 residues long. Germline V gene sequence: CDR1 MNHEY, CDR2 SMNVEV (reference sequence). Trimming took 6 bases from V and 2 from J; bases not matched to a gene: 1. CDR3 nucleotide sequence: TGTGCCAGCAGGGGACTAGCGGCCACAGATACGCAGTATTTT. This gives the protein CASRGLAATDTQYF.

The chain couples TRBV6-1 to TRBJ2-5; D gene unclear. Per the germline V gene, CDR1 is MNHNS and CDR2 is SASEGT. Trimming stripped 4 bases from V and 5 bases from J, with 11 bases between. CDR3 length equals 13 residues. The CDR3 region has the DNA TGTGCCAGCAGTGTGGAGCCGAGGGAGACCCAGTACTTC. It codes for CASSVEPRETQYF.

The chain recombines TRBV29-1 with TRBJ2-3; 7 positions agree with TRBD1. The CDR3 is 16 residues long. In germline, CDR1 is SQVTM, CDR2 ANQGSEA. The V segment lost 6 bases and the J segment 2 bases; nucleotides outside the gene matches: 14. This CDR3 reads CSVAAVQGKVTDTQYF. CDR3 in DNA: TGCAGCGTCGCTGCTGTACAGGGGAAAGTCACAGATACGCAGTATTTT.

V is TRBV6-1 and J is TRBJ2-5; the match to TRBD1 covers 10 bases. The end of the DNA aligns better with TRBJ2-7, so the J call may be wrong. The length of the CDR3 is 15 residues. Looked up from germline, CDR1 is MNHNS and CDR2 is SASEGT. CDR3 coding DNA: TGTGCCAGCAGTGAATGGGGACAGGGGATACACGAGCAGTACTTC. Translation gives CASSEWGQGIHEQYF.

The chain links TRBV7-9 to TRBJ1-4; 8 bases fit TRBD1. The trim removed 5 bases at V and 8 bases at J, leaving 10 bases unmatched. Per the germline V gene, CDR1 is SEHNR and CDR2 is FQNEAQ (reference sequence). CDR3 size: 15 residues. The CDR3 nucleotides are TGTGCCAGCAGCATAGGACAGGGCAGGCACGAAAAACTGTTTTTT. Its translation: CASSIGQGRHEKLFF. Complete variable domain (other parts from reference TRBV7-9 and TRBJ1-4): DTGVSQNPRHKITKRGQNVTFRCDPISEHNRLYWYRQTLGQGPEFLTYFQNEAQLEKSRLLSDRFSAERPKGSFSTLEIQRTEQGDSAMYLCASSIGQGRHEKLFFGSGTQLSVL.